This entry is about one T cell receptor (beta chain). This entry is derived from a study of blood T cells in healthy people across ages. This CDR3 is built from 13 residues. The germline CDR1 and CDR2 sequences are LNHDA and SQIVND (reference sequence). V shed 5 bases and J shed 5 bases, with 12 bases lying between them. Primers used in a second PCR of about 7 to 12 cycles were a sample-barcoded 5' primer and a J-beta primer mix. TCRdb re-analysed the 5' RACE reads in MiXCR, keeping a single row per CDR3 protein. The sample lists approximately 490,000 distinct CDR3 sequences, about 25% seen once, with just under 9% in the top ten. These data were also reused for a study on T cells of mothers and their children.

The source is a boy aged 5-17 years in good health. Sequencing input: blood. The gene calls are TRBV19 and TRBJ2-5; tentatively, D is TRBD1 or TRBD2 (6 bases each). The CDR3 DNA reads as TGTGCCAGTAGTGTCACGGGGGCGGAGACCCAGTACTTC. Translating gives CASSVTGAETQYF.